Given below is one T cell receptor (beta chain) in context. Its specificity is not known. Alongside a J-beta primer mix, a sample-barcoded 5' primer served in a second PCR lasting about 7 to 12 cycles. Each CDR3 protein is one row after TCRdb ran MiXCR on the 5' RACE reads. The sample consists of hundreds of thousands of distinct CDR3 sequences, around 38% of them appearing once. This sample stems from a study of blood T cells in healthy people across ages. Overall study results and limits: It was held that the diversity estimates obtained from one million T cells were underestimates. There was no known CMV status for donors, so expanded clonotype changes were possibly confounded. The long-lived group displayed more naive CD4+ cells, plus higher diversity, than the aged donors did.

Germline V gives CDR1 LNHNV, CDR2 YYDKDF (reference sequence). This CDR3 comprises 14 residues. Deletions cut 4 bases from V and 1 base from J, with 10 bases between. This TCR was sampled from an elderly man in good health. This rearrangement joins TRBV15 to TRBJ1-1, with no clear D. Sequenced input: blood. The CDR3 protein is CATSTREANTEAFF. The CDR3 region has the DNA TGTGCCACCAGCACCCGGGAGGCGAACACTGAAGCTTTCTTT. Using reference TRBV15 and TRBJ1-1 for the parts outside the CDR3, the full variable domain is DAMVIQNPRYQVTQFGKPVTLSCSQTLNHNVMYWYQQKSSQAPKLLFHYYDKDFNNEADTPDNFQSRRPNTSFCFLDIRSPGLGDTAMYLCATSTREANTEAFFGQGTRLTVV.